Described below is a single T cell receptor (beta chain) sequence and its context. Study processing details: Estimated nucleated cell counts came from reference gene primer amplification. Method: immunoSEQ multiplex PCR; TCRdb's copy keeps in-frame clones and lacks some. D and trimming come from the DNA, and the V and J calls and clone size come from that table. The sample has about 45,000 clones; around 87% are singletons. This sample is part of a study of blood T cell repertoires in COVID-19. Study summary: From the United States, Italy and Spain came samples of acute and convalescent COVID-19. T cells, B-cell-depleted T cells, or PBMCs supplied cDNA or gDNA.

This sequence was found in a woman older than 75 in a cohort sampled during active or convalescent COVID-19. The source material was peripheral blood.

The CDR3 sequence: CASSLAGGQGTRGEKLFF. CDR3 DNA: TGCGCCAGCAGCTTGGCCGGGGGACAGGGGACGCGAGGGGAAAAACTGTTTTTT. The rearrangement uses TRBV5-1 and TRBJ1-4; 10 nucleotides align to TRBD1. After removal of 0 bases from V and 8 bases from J, the junction contained 13 bases not matched to a gene. Per germline, CDR1 SGHRS and CDR2 YFSETQ. The CDR3 has 18 amino acids.